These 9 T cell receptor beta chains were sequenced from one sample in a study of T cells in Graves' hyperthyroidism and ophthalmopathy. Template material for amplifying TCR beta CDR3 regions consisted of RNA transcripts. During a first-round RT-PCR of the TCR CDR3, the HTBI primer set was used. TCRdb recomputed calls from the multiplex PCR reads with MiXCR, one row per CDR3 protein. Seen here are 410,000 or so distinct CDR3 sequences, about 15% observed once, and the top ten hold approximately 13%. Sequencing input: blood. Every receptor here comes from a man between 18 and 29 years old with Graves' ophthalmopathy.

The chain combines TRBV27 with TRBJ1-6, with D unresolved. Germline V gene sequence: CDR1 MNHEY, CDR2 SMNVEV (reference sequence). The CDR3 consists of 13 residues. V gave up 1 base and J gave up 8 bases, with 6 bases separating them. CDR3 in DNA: TGTGCCAGCAGTTTATTGCAGGATTCACCCCTCCACTTT. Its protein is CASSLLQDSPLHF.

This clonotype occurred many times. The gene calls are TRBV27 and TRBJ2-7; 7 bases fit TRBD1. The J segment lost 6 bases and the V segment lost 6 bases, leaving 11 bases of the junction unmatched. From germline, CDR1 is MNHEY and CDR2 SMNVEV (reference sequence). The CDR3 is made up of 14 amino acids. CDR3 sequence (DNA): TGTGCCAGCAGGACGACAGGGTGGAGAAGCGAGCAGTACTTC. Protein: CASRTTGWRSEQYF.

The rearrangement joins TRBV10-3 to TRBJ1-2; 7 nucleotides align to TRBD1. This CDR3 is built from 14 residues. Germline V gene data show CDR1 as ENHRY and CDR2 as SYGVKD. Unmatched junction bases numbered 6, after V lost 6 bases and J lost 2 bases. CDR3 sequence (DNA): TGTGCCATCAGAGACAGGGAGTCCAACTATGGCTACACCTTC. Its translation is CAIRDRESNYGYTF.

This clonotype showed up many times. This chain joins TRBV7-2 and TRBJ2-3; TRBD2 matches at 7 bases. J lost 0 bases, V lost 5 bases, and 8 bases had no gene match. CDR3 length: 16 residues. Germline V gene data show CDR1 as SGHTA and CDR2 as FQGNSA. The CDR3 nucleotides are TGTGCCAGCAGCCCAGGCCCAGCGGGGAGCACAGATACGCAGTATTTT. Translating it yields CASSPGPAGSTDTQYF.

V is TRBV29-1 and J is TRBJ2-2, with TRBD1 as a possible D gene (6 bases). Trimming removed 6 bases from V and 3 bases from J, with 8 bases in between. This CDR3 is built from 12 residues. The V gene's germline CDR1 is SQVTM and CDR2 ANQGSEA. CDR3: CSVYRDTGELFF. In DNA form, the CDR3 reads TGCAGCGTGTACAGGGACACCGGGGAGCTGTTTTTT.

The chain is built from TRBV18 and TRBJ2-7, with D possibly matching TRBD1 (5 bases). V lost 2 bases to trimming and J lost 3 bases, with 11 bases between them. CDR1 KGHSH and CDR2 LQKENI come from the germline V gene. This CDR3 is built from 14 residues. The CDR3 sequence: CASSPRGFLYEQYF. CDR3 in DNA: TGTGCCAGCTCACCAAGGGGCTTCCTCTACGAGCAGTACTTC.

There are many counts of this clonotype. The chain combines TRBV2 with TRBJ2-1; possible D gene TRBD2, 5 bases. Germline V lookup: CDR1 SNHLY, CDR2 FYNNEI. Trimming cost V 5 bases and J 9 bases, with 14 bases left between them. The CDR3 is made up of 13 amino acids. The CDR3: CASSPFGESEQFF. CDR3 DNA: TGTGCCAGCAGTCCTTTTGGGGAGAGTGAGCAGTTCTTC.

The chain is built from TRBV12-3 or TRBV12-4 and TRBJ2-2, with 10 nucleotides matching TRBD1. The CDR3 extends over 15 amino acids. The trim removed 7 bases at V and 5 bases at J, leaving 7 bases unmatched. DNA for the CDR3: TGTGCCAGCACCCGACAGGGGGCAAAAACCGGGGAGCTGTTTTTT. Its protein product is CASTRQGAKTGELFF.

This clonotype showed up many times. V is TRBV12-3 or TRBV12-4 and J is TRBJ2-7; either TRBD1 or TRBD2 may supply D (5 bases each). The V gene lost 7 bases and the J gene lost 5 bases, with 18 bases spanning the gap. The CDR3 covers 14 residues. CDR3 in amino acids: CASTDDGAADEQYF. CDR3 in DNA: TGTGCCAGCACTGACGACGGGGCCGCGGACGAGCAGTACTTC.